These T cell receptor beta chains were read from a single sample in a study of cytomegalovirus exposure and HLA in healthy donors. The table came from immunoSEQ multiplex PCR; TCRdb's copy has only in-frame clones and leaves some out. Altogether approximately 150,000 clones are present, 80% being singletons, with the ten largest covering approximately 2.4%. The sample taken for sequencing was PBMCs. These receptors were taken from a male donor in good health and CMV-seronegative. The conserved cysteine and the conserved F or W are not part of the CDR3 here.

V gene: TRBV7-9; J gene: TRBJ2-1; CDR3 protein: ASSKMRGVDYNEQF
V gene: TRBV6-5; J gene: TRBJ2-3; CDR3 protein: ASSYSGASTDTQY
V gene: TRBV19; J gene: TRBJ1-3; CDR3 protein: ASRLKETGNTIY
V gene: TRBV9; J gene: TRBJ1-3; CDR3 protein: ASSVVPTANSGNTIY
V gene: TRBV27; J gene: TRBJ2-7; CDR3 protein: ASSHKVGPISYEQY
V gene: TRBV7-2; J gene: TRBJ2-1; CDR3 protein: ASRRGTSGGAHNEQF
V gene: TRBV11-2; J gene: TRBJ2-7; CDR3 protein: ASSPGVPWEQY
V gene: TRBV6-1; J gene: .; CDR3 protein: ASSEGQGASVFYEQY
V gene: TRBV5-1; J gene: TRBJ1-1; CDR3 protein: ASRATGMAEAF
V gene: TRBV5-4; J gene: TRBJ2-2; CDR3 protein: ASSLVAATGELF
V gene: TRBV6-5; J gene: TRBJ1-2; CDR3 protein: ASSYSSDRSYGYT
V gene: TRBV6-5; J gene: TRBJ1-1; CDR3 protein: ASSYSQGVRTEAF
V gene: TRBV18; J gene: TRBJ1-2; CDR3 protein: ASSPRDREIYT
V gene: TRBV27; J gene: TRBJ2-7; CDR3 protein: ASLDTGYNEQY
V gene: TRBV20-1; J gene: TRBJ2-7; CDR3 protein: SAARGYEQY
V gene: TRBV10-1; J gene: TRBJ2-2; CDR3 protein: ASRETGPGELF
V gene: TRBV2; J gene: TRBJ1-2; CDR3 protein: ASSPGQDYGYT
V gene: TRBV7-9; J gene: TRBJ2-2; CDR3 protein: ASSRPTGDTGELF
V gene: TRBV6-5; J gene: TRBJ2-7; CDR3 protein: ASSYSMAGTYEQY
V gene: TRBV28; J gene: TRBJ2-3; CDR3 protein: ASSPIVRQGPSMDTQY
V gene: TRBV7-9; J gene: TRBJ1-2; CDR3 protein: ASSVLGDRPLGYT
V gene: TRBV11-2; J gene: TRBJ1-1; CDR3 protein: ASSFEQRLNTEAF
V gene: TRBV5-1; J gene: TRBJ1-4; CDR3 protein: ASSLLGRDHEKLF
V gene: TRBV7-7; J gene: TRBJ2-5; CDR3 protein: ASSQDREETQY
V gene: TRBV27; J gene: TRBJ1-2; CDR3 protein: ASSLQGLDGYT
V gene: TRBV7-9; J gene: TRBJ1-1; CDR3 protein: ASSSSGGSEAF
V gene: TRBV14; J gene: TRBJ1-6; CDR3 protein: ASSQVRDRRNSPLH
V gene: TRBV5-1; J gene: .; CDR3 protein: ASSLAGGAYEQY
V gene: TRBV4-3; J gene: TRBJ2-3; CDR3 protein: ASSQESPAGASDTQY
V gene: TRBV7-2; J gene: TRBJ1-2; CDR3 protein: ASSLSGDGYT
V gene: TRBV7-8; J gene: TRBJ1-6; CDR3 protein: ASSLDIYNSPLH
V gene: TRBV7-8; J gene: TRBJ2-3; CDR3 protein: VSSFYLGLAGRTDTQY
V gene: TRBV5-1; J gene: TRBJ2-3; CDR3 protein: ASSPGLNTDTQY
V gene: TRBV6-6; J gene: TRBJ2-7; CDR3 protein: ASRMNRDEQY
V gene: TRBV11-2; J gene: TRBJ2-2; CDR3 protein: ASSGGALPWELF
V gene: TRBV6-5; J gene: TRBJ1-1; CDR3 protein: ASSYSIVEGTEAF
V gene: TRBV5-1; J gene: TRBJ1-1; CDR3 protein: ASSPGNTEAF
V gene: TRBV6-6; J gene: TRBJ2-1; CDR3 protein: ASSYTPPSSYNEQF
V gene: TRBV5-1; J gene: TRBJ2-1; CDR3 protein: ASSFGTGNNEQF
V gene: TRBV7-9; J gene: TRBJ2-1; CDR3 protein: ASSLGALVLRYEQF
V gene: TRBV18; J gene: TRBJ2-3; CDR3 protein: ASSPPGGQDTQY
V gene: TRBV5-4; J gene: TRBJ1-1; CDR3 protein: ASSLLVPGQNTEAF
V gene: TRBV5-5; J gene: TRBJ1-6; CDR3 protein: ASSFAGTERYNSPLH
V gene: TRBV5-6; J gene: TRBJ1-2; CDR3 protein: ASSLGAGARGYT
V gene: TRBV5-4; J gene: TRBJ2-2; CDR3 protein: ASSWTGTGELF
V gene: TRBV11-2; J gene: TRBJ2-1; CDR3 protein: ASSLAPGYNEQF
V gene: TRBV4-3; J gene: TRBJ1-6; CDR3 protein: ASSQDRLYNSPLH
V gene: TRBV6-5; J gene: TRBJ1-1; CDR3 protein: ASSPRVQINTEAF
V gene: TRBV7-9; J gene: TRBJ1-2; CDR3 protein: ASSLHVASYGYT
V gene: TRBV18; J gene: TRBJ2-2; CDR3 protein: ASCVQGNTGELF
V gene: TRBV29-1; J gene: TRBJ2-7; CDR3 protein: SARGASSYEQY
V gene: TRBV5-6; J gene: TRBJ2-7; CDR3 protein: ASSLTLGRGSYEQY
V gene: TRBV9; J gene: TRBJ2-5; CDR3 protein: ASSPGGGAETQY
V gene: TRBV10-1; J gene: TRBJ2-2; CDR3 protein: ASSRGRTGELF
V gene: TRBV6-1; J gene: TRBJ1-2; CDR3 protein: ASRKGTRPYGYT
V gene: TRBV4-3; J gene: TRBJ1-1; CDR3 protein: ASSQGTSRAF